These 32 T cell receptor beta chains were sequenced from one sample in a study of cytomegalovirus exposure and HLA in healthy donors. Primers for the PCR totalled 60 Vbeta and 13 Jbeta. The repertoire was sequenced with immunoSEQ multiplex PCR; TCRdb's copy has only in-frame clones and lacks some. The data show tens of thousands of clones, approximately 70% seen once. Sequencing used PBMCs. These receptors all stem from a man in his 60s in good health and CMV-seropositive.

Only one count was recorded for this clone. The chain has TRBV6-5 and TRBJ2-7; D perhaps matches TRBD1 (6 bases). This CDR3 contains 14 residues. The germline CDR1 and CDR2 sequences are MNHEY and SVGAGI. V shed 5 bases and J shed 6 bases, with 17 bases lying between them. In DNA, the CDR3 is TGTGCCAGCAGTGGACCCAGGGGTCTAAGCGAGCAGTACTTC. Amino acids: CASSGPRGLSEQYF.

This chain uses TRBV6-6 with TRBJ1-1; TRBD1 matches at 9 bases. Germline CDR1 reads MNHNY; CDR2 reads SVGAGI (reference sequence). J gave up 3 bases and V 5 bases, and 4 bases lay outside the gene matches. The CDR3 extends over 14 amino acids. The CDR3 bases are TGTGCCAGCAGTCCGGGACAGGGTCACACTGAAGCTTTCTTT. Amino acid sequence: CASSPGQGHTEAFF.

The gene calls are TRBV18 and TRBJ1-1; D might be TRBD1 (6 bases). Trimming shortened V by 3 bases and J by 0 bases, and 14 bases separated the two germline ends. Germline V gives CDR1 KGHSH, CDR2 LQKENI. The CDR3 extends over 16 amino acids. The CDR3 region is CASSPGQGRMNTEAFF. The CDR3 DNA reads TGTGCCAGCTCACCCGGGCAGGGGAGAATGAACACTGAAGCTTTCTTT.

This clone was counted only a few times. The J gene is TRBJ2-5, the V gene TRBV5-1; D remains ambiguous. The V end lost 2 bases, the J end lost 5 bases, and 4 bases lay between the germline ends. The germline gives CDR1 SGHRS, CDR2 YFSETQ. The CDR3 sequence is 11 residues long. CDR3 region: CASSLEETQYF. The CDR3 nucleotides are TGCGCCAGCAGCTTAGAGGAGACCCAGTACTTC.

The chain combines TRBV23-1 with TRBJ1-1; possibly TRBD1 for D (5 bases). TRBV23-1 counts as an open reading frame of uncertain function. The CDR3 runs 12 residues. Trimming removed 9 bases at V and 5 bases at J, with 13 bases between. CDR3 region: CARGGAQTEAFF. DNA of the CDR3: TGCGCCAGAGGAGGGGCCCAGACTGAAGCTTTCTTT.

The chain combines TRBV4-1 with TRBJ2-5, with TRBD1 identical over 9 bases. Germline V gene lookup returns CDR1 MGHRA and CDR2 YSYEKL. V lost 1 base to trimming and J lost 6 bases; unmatched junction nucleotides: 15. This CDR3 contains 18 residues. The chain's CDR3 is CASSQAVGRDRVGKTQYF. CDR3 coding DNA: TGCGCCAGCAGCCAAGCGGTGGGCCGGGACAGGGTAGGAAAGACCCAGTACTTC.

The chain combines TRBV10-3 with TRBJ2-5; the D gene is possibly TRBD1 (6 bases). CDR1 ENHRY and CDR2 SYGVKD come from the germline V gene. This CDR3 has 12 amino acids. The V end was cut by 10 bases, the J end by 3 bases, with 12 bases between. This CDR3 is CATSAGEETQYF. The CDR3 DNA follows: TGTGCCACATCCGCAGGGGAAGAGACCCAGTACTTC.

The rearrangement uses TRBV7-6 and TRBJ2-3; TRBD2 matches at 8 bases. Germline V gene lookup returns CDR1 SGHVS and CDR2 FNYEAQ. V was pared by 7 bases and J by 0 bases, with 15 bases of the junction left unmatched. This CDR3 spans 18 amino acids. Here the CDR3 reads CASTQGAGALRSTDTQYF. CDR3 sequence (DNA): TGTGCCAGCACCCAGGGAGCGGGGGCTCTCCGGAGCACAGATACGCAGTATTTT.

V gene TRBV28 combines with J gene TRBJ2-6, with D possibly matching TRBD1 (6 bases). The V and J ends lost 7 bases and 5 bases respectively, with 18 bases between them. CDR3 length: 16 residues. Germline-derived CDR1 and CDR2 are MDHEN and SYDVKM. The CDR3, as DNA: TGTGCCAGCACCTCAGGGGAAAGATCTAGGGCCAACGTCCTGACTTTC. The encoded protein is CASTSGERSRANVLTF.

The rearrangement uses TRBV30 and TRBJ2-7, with 7 bases that match TRBD1. This CDR3 is built from 15 residues. Trimming took 0 bases from V and 2 from J; bases not matched to a gene: 7. Germline V gene data show CDR1 as GTSNPN and CDR2 as SVGIG (reference sequence). CDR3 sequence reads: CAWSVLGTAAYEQYF. The CDR3 DNA sequence: TGTGCCTGGAGTGTACTAGGGACAGCCGCCTACGAGCAGTACTTC.

The chain employs TRBV19 and TRBJ2-7; a weak D match, TRBD1 (6 bases). The CDR3 runs 13 residues. Per the germline V gene, CDR1 is LNHDA and CDR2 is SQIVND (reference sequence). The ends were cut back, 5 bases at V and 3 bases at J, with 11 bases in the middle. In DNA form, the CDR3 reads TGTGCCAGTAGTTTGACAGGAATCTACGAGCAGTACTTC. This translates into CASSLTGIYEQYF.

This clone turned up a few times. This chain joins TRBV6-6 and TRBJ1-1; TRBD1 matches 10 bases. This CDR3 region has 16 residues. CDR1 is MNHNY and CDR2 is SVGAGI in the germline V gene (reference sequence). V lost 8 bases and J lost 1; bases outside the gene matches: 10. The CDR3 region has the DNA TGTGCCAGCTCTGGGCGGGACAGGGGAGGGAACACTGAAGCTTTCTTT. Translated, it gives CASSGRDRGGNTEAFF.

J is TRBJ1-2 and V is TRBV6-6; TRBD1 is a possible D gene (5 bases). Trimming cost V 0 bases and J 4 bases, with 12 bases left between them. Germline values: CDR1 MNHNY, CDR2 SVGAGI (reference sequence). The CDR3 runs to 15 residues. CDR3 nucleotides: TGTGCCAGCAGTTACTCTGCCTTGGGGGGCTATGGCTACACCTTC. It specifies CASSYSALGGYGYTF.

Details on this clone: One end of the junction varies from germline; a read error may be responsible. V usage is TRBV7-6 and J usage is TRBJ2-7; D not certain. The CDR3 has 13 amino acids. Germline CDR1 and CDR2: SGHVS and FNYEAQ. This chain's CDR3 is CASSAAEYYGQYF. DNA of the CDR3: TGTGCCAGCAGCGCGGCAGAGTACTACGGGCAGTACTTC.

The rearrangement uses TRBV15 and TRBJ2-6; a possible D gene is TRBD2 (7 bases). There are 19 residues in the CDR3. V was pared by 5 bases and J by 6 bases, with 26 bases between. Germline V lookup: CDR1 LNHNV, CDR2 YYDKDF (reference sequence). The CDR3, as DNA: TGTGCCACCAGCGATCCCCTGGGGGGGCCTCTCCTTGTGGCCAACGTCCTGACTTTC. Translation: CATSDPLGGPLLVANVLTF.

The rearrangement joins TRBV6-1 to TRBJ1-1, with D unclear. Germline values: CDR1 MNHNS, CDR2 SASEGT. V was shortened by 8 bases and J by 6 bases, with 10 bases between the two germline ends. This CDR3 region has 11 residues. Here the CDR3 DNA reads TGTGCCAGCGGAGAGGGTCCTGAAGCTTTCTTT. This translates into CASGEGPEAFF.

This clone has only one observation. The rearrangement uses TRBV6-5 and TRBJ2-7; 11 positions agree with TRBD1. Germline assignment: CDR1 MNHEY and CDR2 SVGAGI. The length of the CDR3 is 15 residues. The J segment lost 6 bases and the V segment lost 5 bases, leaving 9 bases of the junction unmatched. CDR3 in amino acids: CASSPGQGVRIEQYF. The CDR3 DNA reads as TGTGCCAGCAGTCCGGGACAGGGGGTTCGGATCGAGCAGTACTTC.

The chain uses TRBV27 and TRBJ2-3, with 7 bases that match TRBD1. Germline lookup yields CDR1 MNHEY and CDR2 SMNVEV (reference sequence). The CDR3 loop spans 16 amino acids. J gave up 2 bases and V 8 bases, and 13 bases lay outside the gene matches. CDR3 sequence: CASRANRGRTTDTQYF. CDR3 nucleotides: TGTGCCAGCCGGGCCAACAGGGGACGAACCACAGATACGCAGTATTTT.

The rearrangement uses TRBV7-6 and TRBJ2-3, with 8 positions matching TRBD2. CDR1 and CDR2 (germline): SGHVS, FNYEAQ. J was trimmed by 2 bases and V by 5 bases; bases with no gene match: 6. This CDR3 has 15 amino acids. Written as DNA, the CDR3 is TGTGCCAGCAGCGTAACTAGCGGCACCACAGATACGCAGTATTTT. Amino acids: CASSVTSGTTDTQYF.

This clone was seen a handful of times. The chain is built from TRBV7-2 and TRBJ2-5, with 7 bases aligning to TRBD1. V was pared by 5 bases and J by 5 bases, with 11 bases of the junction left unmatched. Looked up from germline, CDR1 is SGHTA and CDR2 is FQGNSA. The CDR3 is 15 amino acids. The CDR3 here is CASSPGTVSRETQYF. CDR3 DNA sequence: TGTGCCAGCAGCCCCGGGACAGTGTCTCGGGAGACCCAGTACTTC. The entire variable domain, with the rest obtained from reference TRBV7-2 and TRBJ2-5, is as follows: GAGVSQSPSNKVTEKGKDVELRCDPISGHTALYWYRQSLGQGLEFLIYFQGNSAPDKSGLPSDRFSAERTGGSVSTLTIQRTQQEDSAVYLCASSPGTVSRETQYFGPGTRLLVL.

This clone was observed a single time. This sequence joins TRBV19 and TRBJ2-3; possible D gene TRBD2, 6 bases. Per germline, CDR1 LNHDA and CDR2 SQIVND (reference sequence). V dropped 3 bases and J dropped 4 bases, with 11 bases sitting between them. This CDR3 has 14 residues. The CDR3 loop is CASSISGASDTQYF. In nucleotides, the CDR3 is TGTGCCAGTAGTATTTCGGGAGCGTCAGATACGCAGTATTTT. The complete variable domain, with remaining parts taken from reference TRBV19 and TRBJ2-3, reads DGGITQSPKYLFRKEGQNVTLSCEQNLNHDAMYWYRQDPGQGLRLIYYSQIVNDFQKGDIAEGYSVSREKKESFPLTVTSAQKNPTAFYLCASSISGASDTQYFGPGTRLTVL.

In this sample, this clone turned up a few times. The chain recombines TRBV15 with TRBJ1-2; the match to TRBD1 covers 11 bases. Germline-derived CDR1 and CDR2 are LNHNV and YYDKDF (reference sequence). The J segment lost 8 bases and the V segment lost 3 bases, leaving 2 bases of the junction unmatched. The CDR3 is made up of 13 amino acids. The CDR3 reads CATSRDRGLGYTF. CDR3 sequence (DNA): TGTGCCACCAGCAGGGACAGGGGGCTGGGCTACACCTTC. Full variable domain (remainder filled in from reference TRBV15 and TRBJ1-2): DAMVIQNPRYQVTQFGKPVTLSCSQTLNHNVMYWYQQKSSQAPKLLFHYYDKDFNNEADTPDNFQSRRPNTSFCFLDIRSPGLGDTAMYLCATSRDRGLGYTFGSGTRLTVV.

This clone was seen a few times. One junction end does not reproduce the germline sequence, and a read error may be involved. The J gene is TRBJ2-7, the V gene TRBV6-1; possible D gene TRBD2, 6 bases. Germline V gene sequence: CDR1 MNHNS, CDR2 SASEGT. The CDR3 loop spans 16 amino acids. CDR3 loop: CAISEVTGTVRYEQYF. The DNA for the CDR3 is TGTGCCATCAGTGAAGTCACCGGGACTGTTCGCTACGAGCAGTACTTC.

The chain couples TRBV4-1 to TRBJ1-5; the D gene is possibly TRBD1 (5 bases). The CDR3 is 16 residues long. The germline gives CDR1 MGHRA, CDR2 YSYEKL. V lost 0 bases to trimming and J lost 5 bases, with 14 bases between them. Written as DNA, the CDR3 is TGCGCCAGCAGCCAAGATAATGGGGGGTGGCATCAGCCCCAGCATTTT. Translated: CASSQDNGGWHQPQHF.

This clone was seen just once. The chain uses TRBV4-1 and TRBJ2-1, with 9 bases lining up with TRBD2. The CDR3 extends over 18 amino acids. CDR1 MGHRA and CDR2 YSYEKL come from the germline V gene. Trimming cost V 0 bases and J 9 bases; bases outside gene matches: 15. CDR3 in DNA: TGCGCCAGCAGCCAAGAGGAAGGCGGGGGGGCTAGAAGGACTGAGCAGTTCTTC. Residues: CASSQEEGGGARRTEQFF.

The chain couples TRBV10-3 to TRBJ1-5, with D tentatively TRBD1 (5 bases). Deletions cut 6 bases from V and 7 bases from J, with 16 bases between. CDR3 length equals 14 residues. Germline V gives CDR1 ENHRY, CDR2 SYGVKD. The CDR3 sequence: CAIRGGQDYQPQHF. The CDR3 DNA is TGTGCCATCAGGGGGGGTCAGGACTACCAGCCCCAGCATTTT.

CDR3 loop: CASGNGGGGEKLFF. The CDR3 coding sequence is TGTGCCAGCGGGAACGGGGGAGGAGGTGAAAAACTGTTTTTT. This rearrangement joins TRBV2 to TRBJ1-4; D possibly corresponds to TRBD1 (5 bases). The V end was cut by 8 bases, the J end by 7 bases, with 17 bases between. CDR1 SNHLY and CDR2 FYNNEI come from the germline V gene. The CDR3 spans 14 residues.

The gene calls are TRBV27 and TRBJ2-1; 11 nucleotides align to TRBD2. The germline V gene has CDR1 MNHEY and CDR2 SMNVEV (reference sequence). CDR3 size: 16 residues. Unmatched junction bases numbered 3, after V lost 1 base and J lost 4 bases. The DNA for the CDR3 is TGTGCCAGCAGTTTATTGGGACTAGCGGAATACAATGAGCAGTTCTTC. Encoded protein: CASSLLGLAEYNEQFF.

The rearrangement links TRBV14 to TRBJ2-1; TRBD2 matches 11 bases. The CDR3 runs to 15 residues. Unmatched junction bases numbered 7, after V lost 4 bases and J lost 8 bases. Per germline, CDR1 SGHDN and CDR2 FVKESK. CDR3 residues: CASSLLAGVVDEQFF. CDR3 sequence (DNA): TGTGCCAGCAGCCTACTAGCGGGAGTTGTCGATGAGCAGTTCTTC.

The genes are TRBV29-1 and TRBJ2-3, with TRBD2 matching over 7 bases. The CDR3 extends over 12 amino acids. V trimming: 7 bases; J trimming: 3 bases; junction bases outside the gene matches: 4. Looked up from germline, CDR1 is SQVTM and CDR2 is ANQGSEA. The CDR3 is CSAGGGTDTQYF. In DNA, the CDR3 is TGCAGCGCGGGAGGAGGAACAGATACGCAGTATTTT.

V and J are TRBV6-6 and TRBJ2-7; possible D gene TRBD1, 7 bases. From germline, CDR1 is MNHNY and CDR2 SVGAGI (reference sequence). V lost 4 bases, J lost 0 bases, and 16 bases lay in between. This CDR3 is 16 amino acids long. The CDR3 nucleotides read TGTGCCAGCAGTTCTCCCGGGGGACAGATCTCCTACGAGCAGTACTTC. This translates into CASSSPGGQISYEQYF.

The table lists this clone with a few counts. The rearrangement joins TRBV6-4 to TRBJ2-1; unclear D gene. Between the trimmed V and J ends, which lost 3 bases and 5 bases, there was a span of 8 bases. The CDR3 extends over 13 amino acids. Germline V gene data show CDR1 as MRHNA and CDR2 as SNTAGT. CDR3 sequence (DNA): TGTGCCAGCAGTGAGTCCGACAACAATGAGCAGTTCTTC. Its translation is CASSESDNNEQFF.